This entry lists 2 T cell receptor beta chains sequenced from one sample in a study of blood T cell repertoires in COVID-19. Method: immunoSEQ multiplex PCR; TCRdb's copy keeps in-frame clones and lacks some. The table includes about 230,000 clones, around 80% detected once. The sequenced sample was peripheral blood. These receptors were taken from a man aged 40-49 years who had recovered from COVID-19.

This chain links TRBV19 with TRBJ1-3; TRBD1 might be the D (6 bases). V was shortened by 2 bases and J by 0 bases, with 17 bases between the two germline ends. The CDR3 is made up of 18 amino acids. Germline CDR1 reads LNHDA; CDR2 reads SQIVND (reference sequence). The DNA for the CDR3 is TGTGCCAGTAGTATAATGGTCGGACAGCGACGCTCTGGAAACACCATATATTTT. This gives the protein CASSIMVGQRRSGNTIYF.

The chain combines TRBV10-2 with TRBJ1-2, with TRBD1 as a possible D gene (6 bases). V was trimmed by 0 bases and J by 8 bases, leaving 19 bases between them. The V gene's germline CDR1 is WSHSY and CDR2 SAAADI. The CDR3 is made up of 16 amino acids. This CDR3 is CASSESNGQRIGGYTF. CDR3 nucleotide sequence: TGCGCCAGCAGTGAGTCGAATGGACAGCGGATAGGAGGCTACACCTTC.